These 6 T cell receptor beta chains were sequenced from one sample in a study of identifying expanded T cells in peripheral blood. The table came from immunoSEQ multiplex PCR; TCRdb's copy has only in-frame clones and leaves some out. The sample records about 76,000 clones, 84% being singletons. The sample taken for sequencing was blood. The source is a person between 18 and 70 years old in good health.

V is TRBV4-1 and J is TRBJ2-2; D remains unclear. Germline CDR1 and CDR2: MGHRA and YSYEKL. Deletions cut 0 bases from V and 0 bases from J, with 11 bases between. The CDR3 consists of 17 residues. CDR3 nucleotides: TGCGCCAGCAGCCAAGATCGTGGCAGGACGAACACCGGGGAGCTGTTTTTT. Its translation is CASSQDRGRTNTGELFF.

The rearrangement links TRBV5-1 to TRBJ2-5; the match to TRBD2 covers 14 bases. This CDR3 has 19 amino acids. Trimming cost V 2 bases and J 2 bases; bases outside gene matches: 11. Germline V gives CDR1 SGHRS, CDR2 YFSETQ. DNA for the CDR3: TGCGCCAGCAGCTTTCCTATACCGGGACTAGCGGGAGAACAAGAGACCCAGTACTTC. This encodes CASSFPIPGLAGEQETQYF.

This clone was seen once. The chain recombines TRBV4-2 with TRBJ1-4; 7 bases are a match to TRBD1. Per the germline V gene, CDR1 is LGHNA and CDR2 is YNFKEQ. The V and J ends lost 1 base and 0 bases, in that order; junction bases with no gene match: 2. The CDR3 covers 16 residues. The CDR3 sequence is CASSQGDSSTNEKLFF. In DNA, the CDR3 is TGTGCCAGCAGCCAAGGGGACAGTTCAACTAATGAAAAACTGTTTTTT.

This clone was found a few times. This chain links TRBV19 with TRBJ1-2; 7 nucleotides match TRBD1. Germline trimming cut 5 bases from V and 4 bases from J; bases unmatched to any gene: 10. Germline V lookup: CDR1 LNHDA, CDR2 SQIVND (reference sequence). The CDR3 has 15 amino acids. The CDR3 DNA sequence: TGTGCCAGTAGTCCCCCCGGGACAGAGGGCTATGGCTACACCTTC. Amino acids: CASSPPGTEGYGYTF.

The J gene is TRBJ1-4, the V gene TRBV2; perhaps TRBD1 as D (6 bases). Germline-derived CDR1 and CDR2 are SNHLY and FYNNEI. The V and J ends lost 4 bases and 8 bases respectively, with 23 bases between them. The CDR3 consists of 17 residues. The CDR3 nucleotides are TGTGCCAGCAGTGTAATGCCAGGGGAGGCTCAACAGGAAAAACTGTTTTTT. Protein: CASSVMPGEAQQEKLFF.

The chain has TRBV15 and TRBJ2-7; TRBD2 aligns across 8 bases. Losses at the gene ends were 3 bases for V and 0 bases for J; bases not matched to a gene: 7. The CDR3 loop spans 16 amino acids. The germline V gene has CDR1 LNHNV and CDR2 YYDKDF (reference sequence). As DNA, the CDR3 is TGTGCCACCAGCAGGGGGCTAGCGGGCGACTCCTACGAGCAGTACTTC. Translation gives CATSRGLAGDSYEQYF.